This section outlines one T cell receptor (beta chain) sequence together with its context. Its target is unknown. The source of the sample is a study of CD8 T cells in ankylosing spondylitis. Regarding the study as a whole: It was reported that disease-linked clones were significantly enriched in matched ankylosing spondylitis synovial fluid. Apparently characteristic of ankylosing spondylitis blood was a TCR beta motif (eight highly homologous variants). Clones linked to disease, bearing a CD8+ phenotype, were relatively rare in peripheral blood.

This CDR3 comprises 13 residues. The germline V gene has CDR1 SGHDT and CDR2 YYEEEE. Trimming stripped 2 bases from V and 5 bases from J, with 9 bases between. Quantitative 5'-RACE with molecular barcodes was used to make the TCR beta libraries. TCRdb reanalysed the 5' RACE reads using MiXCR and keeps one entry per CDR3 protein. The sample shows 350,000 or so distinct CDR3 sequences, roughly 8% of them seen only once. Material for sequencing was blood, either unsorted or a sorted T cell fraction (not recorded which). The receptor was isolated from a male donor with ankylosing spondylitis. The chain has TRBV5-6 and TRBJ2-3, with D possibly being TRBD2 (6 bases). CDR3: CASSFLSGDTQYF. As DNA, the CDR3 is TGTGCCAGCAGCTTTCTTAGCGGAGATACGCAGTATTTT.